This TCR beta chain appears in the sequencing data of a study of shared clonotypes between healthy human individuals. Naive CD8 cells comprised CD45RO-negative, CCR7-positively selected cells, excluding terminally differentiated effector memory CD45RA+ cells. In the source study's methods: From ImmunoSEQ came sequences covering only the junction and carrying no quality scores, so filtering differed. Here immunoSEQ multiplex PCR was the method, and the copy in TCRdb shows in-frame clones only, minus some. V and J calls plus clone size are reproduced from that table; the DNA served to infer D and trimming. The sample records around 2,000,000 clones, approximately 95% being singletons. The material sequenced was naive CD8+ T cells sorted from blood. This sequence was found in a man between 18 and 29 years old in good health.

CDR3 sequence: CASRAGTGINSPLHF. In DNA form, the CDR3 reads TGTGCCAGCAGAGCCGGGACAGGGATCAATTCACCCCTCCACTTT. The chain joins TRBV7-8 to TRBJ1-6, with 9 nucleotides matching TRBD1. J was trimmed by 7 bases and V by 6 bases; bases with no gene match: 7. Germline V gene lookup returns CDR1 SGHVS and CDR2 FQNEAQ. The CDR3 loop spans 15 amino acids.